Included here is one T cell receptor beta chain sequence, with context. This clonotype has at least ten counts. The specificity of this receptor is unknown. Per-base quality was not reported, and no clone a single base away is much larger than it. This sample was taken from a study of CD8+CD57+ T cells in acquired aplastic anemia listed by TCRdb under 2018. In the study overall: On average, sorted CD4+ and CD8+ cells yielded around 3.5 ug of extracted DNA, with a range of about 0.19 to 30 ug. A CD8+CD57+ expansion meant a frequency higher than the mean frequency seen in healthy subjects. The study at large found these results: Roughly 29 CD8+ CDR3 sequences were found to be shared between patients and controls, but these sequences appeared to be highly expressed in patients and within the immunodominant clones of the patients. Patients and healthy controls showed no significant difference in CD8+ Simpson's diversity (P=0.060).

Genomic DNA was used as template for profiling of TCR beta VDJ combinations and CDR3 sequences. An Illumina HiSeq 2000 was used for TCR repertoire sequencing. The paper's data handling went like this. TRBV/TRBJ rearrangement plots, CDR3 size and DJ length profiles, and Simpson's diversity index were used to assess repertoires. The most abundant DNA sequence in the deep sequencing data was taken as the immunodominant clone. CDR3 amino acid sequences were screened for sharing across subjects and were compared with published repertoires and the VDJdb database. TCRdb handled the public reads itself, with Q25 trimming in fastp and clone calling in MiXCR, and kept productive beta chains. A single entry per CDR3 protein holds the most common genes and DNA from its merged rows. TCRdb assigned the V and J calls; the authors' analysis was not used. Across this sample there are about 190,000 distinct CDR3 sequences, with just under 50% seen only once. 9.7% of the sample lies in the top ten.

Inclusive of the bounding cysteine and phenylalanine, the CDR3 is 13 residues long. The CDR3 DNA has 39 bases and is translated from base 1. V loses 7 bases, J loses 5 bases, and the germline ends lie 15 bases apart. CDR1 WSHSY and CDR2 SAAADI are derived from the germline V gene. Patients chosen for sequencing had shown expansion of CD8+CD57+ cells by flow cytometry. Every patient had a diagnosis of severe acquired aplastic anemia based on International Study of Aplastic Anemia and Agranulocytosis and Camitta criteria. No therapy had been received by the patients at the time of blood sampling. In this study, sorted CD4+ and CD8+ T cells from the blood of healthy subjects and of severe aplastic anemia patients had their TCR repertoires deep-sequenced. Patients were enrolled in the USA under clinicaltrials.gov protocols 00001620, 01623167, 00001397, 00071045, 00081523 and 00961064. Ficoll-Paque density gradient centrifugation was used to isolate peripheral blood mononuclear cells. Before DNA was extracted, CD4+ and CD8+ T cells were sorted using either FACS or magnetic beads.

The sample taken for sequencing was sorted CD4+, CD8+, or CD8+CD57+ T cells (not recorded which) from PBMCs. The sequence was collected from a human donor with aplastic anemia. This chain joins TRBV10-2 to TRBJ2-7, with a tentative D gene TRBD2 over 6 matching bases. The CDR3 region has the sequence CASKEGWVDEQYF. The nucleotides read TGCGCCAGCAAGGAGGGATGGGTCGACGAGCAGTACTTC.